A selection of T cell receptor beta chains follows, all from one sample in a study of cytomegalovirus exposure and HLA in healthy donors. TCRdb's copy holds only in-frame clones and misses some; the assay was immunoSEQ multiplex PCR. The sample has 65,000 to 85,000 clones; roughly 89% are singletons. The sequenced sample was PBMCs. These receptors all stem from a woman in her twenties or thirties in good health and CMV-seronegative. Each CDR3 is given without its conserved first and last residue. The size of a clone is reported for some rows only, either as once, few or many, or as a class for expanded clones.

clone size: NA
V gene: TRBV19
CDR3 protein: ASRLGGLSTDTQY

clone size: NA
V gene: TRBV6-5
CDR3 protein: ASSYSRQVIPMRAF

clone size: NA
V gene: TRBV4-1
CDR3 protein: ASSQDPQVEGEQY

clone size: NA
V gene: TRBV11-2
CDR3 protein: ASSLTDLQRY

clone size: few
V gene: TRBV4-1
CDR3 protein: ASSRKQTSGSSYNEQF

clone size: NA
V gene: TRBV6-1
CDR3 protein: ASSEVRWQGENEQF

clone size: once
V gene: TRBV18
CDR3 protein: ASSPLGLAAYEQY

clone size: NA
V gene: TRBV29-1
CDR3 protein: SALGQGRYNEQF

clone size: NA
V gene: TRBV29-1
CDR3 protein: SVGPGGYGYT

clone size: NA
V gene: TRBV11-3
CDR3 protein: ASSLGREADTQY

clone size: once
V gene: TRBV5-6
CDR3 protein: ASSGGTGGYEQY

clone size: NA
V gene: TRBV5-1
CDR3 protein: ASSSPGGNEQF

clone size: NA
V gene: TRBV27
CDR3 protein: ASTMGQNQPQH

clone size: NA
V gene: TRBV28
CDR3 protein: ASSLQGMRHEQY

clone size: NA
V gene: TRBV2
CDR3 protein: ASRILQGEKLF

clone size: NA
V gene: TRBV7-3
CDR3 protein: ASSATGAQPQH

clone size: NA
V gene: TRBV6-5
CDR3 protein: ASTRETGGSYEQY

clone size: NA
V gene: TRBV4-3
CDR3 protein: ASSQESSGGAQETQY

clone size: NA
V gene: TRBV4-3
CDR3 protein: ASSQEAREPKNIQY

clone size: NA
V gene: TRBV18
CDR3 protein: ASSARQESSGNTIY

clone size: NA
V gene: TRBV21-1
CDR3 protein: ASSKRAGGQPQH

clone size: NA
V gene: TRBV5-1
CDR3 protein: ASSLVDRGEAF

clone size: NA
V gene: TRBV6-4
CDR3 protein: ASSRGLAGGRNEQF

clone size: NA
V gene: TRBV5-6
CDR3 protein: ASSFGTPNTEAF

clone size: NA
V gene: TRBV19
CDR3 protein: ASSHRGPNTGAF

clone size: NA
V gene: TRBV2
CDR3 protein: ASRREETEAF

clone size: few
V gene: TRBV6-5
CDR3 protein: ASNSDRGNTEAF